Reported below is one TCR beta chain. The germline V gene has CDR1 MNHEY and CDR2 SVGAGI. CDR3 size: 15 residues. Trimming left V 6 bases short and J 3 bases short, with 17 bases between. Original handling: Amplified reference gene primers provided the basis for estimating nucleated cell counts. Data came from immunoSEQ multiplex PCR; TCRdb stores just in-frame clones and leaves some out. That table is the source of V, J and clone size, and D and trimming were worked out from the DNA. The sample lists about 200,000 clones, roughly nine tenths occurring once. The data belong to a study of blood T cell repertoires in COVID-19.

The TCR originated in a middle-aged man with acute or convalescent COVID-19. Sample: peripheral blood. The J gene is TRBJ1-2, the V gene TRBV6-5; D perhaps matches TRBD1 (6 bases). CDR3 sequence reads: CASSSGQTHDYGYTF. The CDR3 DNA follows: TGTGCCAGCAGCTCCGGACAGACCCACGACTATGGCTACACCTTC.